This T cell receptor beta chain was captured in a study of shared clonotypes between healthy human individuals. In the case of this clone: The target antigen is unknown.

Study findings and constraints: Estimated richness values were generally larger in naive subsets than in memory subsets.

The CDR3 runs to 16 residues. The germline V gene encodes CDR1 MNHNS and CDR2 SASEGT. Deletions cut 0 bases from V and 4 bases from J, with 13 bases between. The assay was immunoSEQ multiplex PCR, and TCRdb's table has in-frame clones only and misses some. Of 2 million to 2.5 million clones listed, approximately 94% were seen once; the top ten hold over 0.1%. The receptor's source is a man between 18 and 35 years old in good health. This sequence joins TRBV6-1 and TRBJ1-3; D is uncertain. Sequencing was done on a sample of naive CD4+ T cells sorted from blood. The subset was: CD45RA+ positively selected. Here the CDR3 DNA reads TGTGCCAGCAGTGAAGCGCATCGGGGTCCCGGAAACACCATATATTTT. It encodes CASSEAHRGPGNTIYF.